The clone carrying this T cell receptor (beta chain) was observed many times. Time point given: after trial treatment. Treatment reported: LDRT plus nivolumab, ipilimumab, low-dose cyclophosphamide and aspirin (RACIN trial). The sample is drawn from a study of low-dose radiotherapy and immunotherapy resistance in tumors. Across the whole study: Intravenous cyclophosphamide 200 mg/m2 was given every two weeks, one day before radiation and immunotherapy. Aspirin 300 mg, taken orally and daily, was given to patients for four cycles from cycle 1 day 1.

Primers used for first-strand cDNA, a TRAV- and TRBV-specific set, covered both alpha and beta chains. TCRs were amplified for 15 to 20 PCR cycles with a constant-region primer and V-primer adapter. In vitro transcription amplified isolated mRNA. Each CDR3 protein gets one entry after TCRdb re-called the reads with MiXCR. The sample comprises 30,000 or so distinct CDR3 sequences, under 55% of which are singletons, and roughly 5.7% rests with the top ten. The CDR3 totals 16 residues. Losses at the gene ends were 3 bases for V and 6 bases for J; bases not matched to a gene: 5. Germline V gene data show CDR1 as MDHEN and CDR2 as SYDVKM.

The rearrangement links TRBV28 to TRBJ2-2; 12 bases line up with TRBD2. The TCR comes from a male donor with gallbladder cancer. Sample: PBMCs, taken after low-dose radiotherapy plus immunotherapy. CDR3 DNA sequence: TGTGCCAGCAGTTTGACTAGCGGGAGCGTCGCCGGGGAGCTGTTTTTT. Protein sequence: CASSLTSGSVAGELFF.